These T cell receptor beta chains were read from a single sample in a study of Graves' ophthalmopathy and Graves' hyperthyroidism. TCRdb passed the multiplex PCR reads through MiXCR, listing each CDR3 protein once. The table has 150,000 to 200,000 distinct CDR3 sequences, about two fifths seen once. The sample consisted of peripheral blood. The receptor set was obtained from a young man with Graves' ophthalmopathy. Both conserved end residues are part of each CDR3. The order of the fields is clone size, J gene, D gene, V gene, CDR3 DNA, CDR3 protein. The D gene is left open where the match is weak. Some rows have no size entry. The others give once, few or many, or a class for an expanded clone.

>.|TRBJ2-7|.|TRBV27
TGTGCCAGCAGTTTATCGTGGCAGGACTACGAGCAGTACTTC
CASSLSWQDYEQYF
>many|TRBJ2-7|TRBD1|TRBV20-1
TGCAGTGCTAGAGTGGCAGGGGGCGTCTACGAGCAGTACTTC
CSARVAGGVYEQYF
>many|TRBJ2-7|.|TRBV30
TGTGCCTGGAGTGTACTAAAAAGTATGAGGGCCTACGAGCAGTACTTC
CAWSVLKSMRAYEQYF
>many|TRBJ1-1|TRBD1|TRBV12-3/TRBV12-4
TGTGCCAGCAGCTGGGGGACAGGGGGAGACAACACTGAAGCTTTCTTT
CASSWGTGGDNTEAFF
>many|TRBJ1-5|.|TRBV24-1
TGTGCCACCAGTGATACTGGACAGAACAGCAATCAGCCCCAGCATTTT
CATSDTGQNSNQPQHF
>many|TRBJ1-2|TRBD1|TRBV2
TGTGCCAGCAGTCCCGGACAGGGGGCAGGAGGCTACACCTTC
CASSPGQGAGGYTF
>few|TRBJ1-1|TRBD1|TRBV6-4
TGTGCCAGCAGGAGACAGGGTCCGACTGGCGTTAACACTGAAGCTTTCTTT
CASRRQGPTGVNTEAFF
>.|TRBJ1-2|.|TRBV6-1
TGTGCCAGCAGTGAAACGTTGATAGGGAGAGCTCTCGGCTACACCTTC
CASSETLIGRALGYTF
>many|TRBJ2-2|.|TRBV5-5
TGTGCCAGCAGCTTCCTGGGACTCGGTAACACCGGGGAGCTGTTTTTT
CASSFLGLGNTGELFF
>.|TRBJ1-2|TRBD1|TRBV12-3/TRBV12-4
TGTGCCAGCAGTTTAACGCAACAGGGGCGAGGCTACACCTTC
CASSLTQQGRGYTF
>.|TRBJ2-7|.|TRBV12-3/TRBV12-4
TGTGCCAGCAGTTTAGCACAGGGACCTCGATACTTC
CASSLAQGPRYF
>.|TRBJ2-7|.|TRBV12-5
TGTGCTAGTGGTTTGGCCTCCCTGCTATGCTACGAGCAGTACTTC
CASGLASLLCYEQYF
>many|TRBJ1-5|.|TRBV7-8
TGTGCCAGCAGCTGGGCGGGGGGGGAGCGCAATCAGCCCCAGCATTTT
CASSWAGGERNQPQHF
>.|TRBJ2-5|.|TRBV12-3/TRBV12-4
TGTGCCAGCGGGAAGAGAAGCCAAGAGACCCAGTACTTC
CASGKRSQETQYF
>many|TRBJ1-2|TRBD1|TRBV7-9
TGTGCCAGCAGCAACACAGGGGTAACTAACTATGGCTACACCTTC
CASSNTGVTNYGYTF
>.|TRBJ2-5|TRBD1|TRBV6-2/TRBV6-3
TGTGCCAGCAGTTACCGGGACAGGGCGGAGGAGACCCAGTACTTC
CASSYRDRAEETQYF
>.|TRBJ1-6|.|TRBV28
TGTGCCAGCAGAACCCGGGGCCCCGGGGTCAACACCCTCCACTTT
CASRTRGPGVNTLHF
>.|TRBJ2-5|.|TRBV24-1
TGTGCCACCAGTGATTTGCTAGCGCCCGCGGAGACCCAGTACTTC
CATSDLLAPAETQYF
>once|TRBJ1-1|TRBD1|TRBV6-2/TRBV6-3
TGTGCCAGCAGTCTCCGACAGGGTTATAGTGAAGCTTTCTTT
CASSLRQGYSEAFF
>.|TRBJ2-5|.|TRBV20-1
TGCAGTGCTAGAGATGGGGGGGGCTATGGGGTAGAGACCCAGTACTTC
CSARDGGGYGVETQYF
>many|TRBJ2-7|TRBD2|TRBV9
TGTGCCAGCAGCTCCAGCGGGAGGGAGTACGAGCAGTACTTC
CASSSSGREYEQYF
>few|TRBJ2-7|TRBD2|TRBV12-3/TRBV12-4
TGTGCCAGCAGTTCTAGCGGGGGCCGTACCCACCACTTC
CASSSSGGRTHHF
>many|TRBJ1-2|TRBD1|TRBV2
TGTGCCAGCAGCCCGGGACAGGAAATCTATGGCTACACCTTC
CASSPGQEIYGYTF